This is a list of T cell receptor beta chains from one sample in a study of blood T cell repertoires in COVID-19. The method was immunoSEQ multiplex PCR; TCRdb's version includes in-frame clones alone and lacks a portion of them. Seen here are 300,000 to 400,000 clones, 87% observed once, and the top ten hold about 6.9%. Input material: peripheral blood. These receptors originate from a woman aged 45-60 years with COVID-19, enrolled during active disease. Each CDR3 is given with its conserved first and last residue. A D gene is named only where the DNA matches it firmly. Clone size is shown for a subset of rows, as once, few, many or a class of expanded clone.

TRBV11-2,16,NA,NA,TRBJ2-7,CASSLRVGALHYEQYF,TGTGCCAGCAGCTTACGTGTCGGAGCGTTACACTACGAGCAGTACTTC
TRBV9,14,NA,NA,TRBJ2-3,CASSVDVAEDTQYF,TGTGCCAGCAGCGTAGACGTTGCAGAAGATACGCAGTATTTT
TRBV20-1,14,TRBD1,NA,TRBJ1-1,CSASRDRGHTEAFF,TGCAGTGCTAGTCGTGACAGGGGGCACACTGAAGCTTTCTTT
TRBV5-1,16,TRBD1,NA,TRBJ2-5,CASSFRTGGKSETQYF,TGCGCCAGCAGCTTTCGGACAGGCGGCAAATCAGAGACCCAGTACTTC
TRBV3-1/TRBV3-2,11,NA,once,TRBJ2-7,CASTGDYEQYF,TGTGCCAGCACGGGGGACTACGAGCAGTACTTC
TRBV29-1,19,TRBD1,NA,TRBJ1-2,CSVEVFGGEGAGGYYGYTF,TGCAGCGTTGAAGTGTTCGGGGGTGAGGGGGCCGGCGGGTACTATGGCTACACCTTC
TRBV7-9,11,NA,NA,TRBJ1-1,CASSSQDEAFF,TGTGCCAGCAGCTCCCAGGATGAAGCTTTCTTT
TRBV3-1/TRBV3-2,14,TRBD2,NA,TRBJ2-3,CASSQTSGRDTQYF,TGTGCCAGCAGCCAGACTAGCGGGAGGGATACGCAGTATTTT
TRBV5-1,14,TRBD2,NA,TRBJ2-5,CASSSTSGRETQYF,TGCGCCAGCAGCTCGACTAGCGGGAGAGAGACCCAGTACTTC
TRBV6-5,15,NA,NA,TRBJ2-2,CASSYFRDSTGELFF,TGTGCCAGCAGTTACTTCCGGGACTCCACCGGGGAGCTGTTTTTT
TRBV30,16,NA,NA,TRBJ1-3,CATPGGLVGTGNTIYF,TGTGCCACGCCGGGGGGTTTAGTCGGAACTGGAAACACCATATATTTT
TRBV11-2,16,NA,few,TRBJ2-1,CASSLGAISSYNEQFF,TGTGCCAGCAGCTTAGGGGCCATAAGCTCCTACAATGAGCAGTTCTTC
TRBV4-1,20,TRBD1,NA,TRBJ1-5,CASSQAPGSADRGRNQPQHF,TGCGCCAGCAGCCAAGCTCCGGGCTCCGCGGACAGGGGACGAAATCAGCCCCAGCATTTT
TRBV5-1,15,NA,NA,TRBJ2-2,CASSHDAGLTGELFF,TGCGCCAGCAGTCACGACGCAGGTCTTACCGGGGAGCTGTTTTTT
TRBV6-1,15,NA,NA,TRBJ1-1,CASSEVPGVNTEAFF,TGTGCCAGCAGTGAAGTACCAGGGGTGAACACTGAAGCTTTCTTT
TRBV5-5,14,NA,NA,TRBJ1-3,CASSLEARADTIYF,TGTGCCAGCAGCTTGGAGGCCAGGGCGGACACCATATATTTT
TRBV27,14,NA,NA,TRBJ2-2,CASSFGGYTGELFF,TGTGCCAGCAGTTTCGGGGGTTACACCGGGGAGCTGTTTTTT
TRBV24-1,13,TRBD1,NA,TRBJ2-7,CATRDRVGPEQYF,TGTGCCACCAGGGACAGGGTAGGACCCGAGCAGTACTTC
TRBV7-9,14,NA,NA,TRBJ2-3,CASRTGWGTDTQYF,TGTGCCAGCAGGACGGGATGGGGCACAGATACGCAGTATTTT
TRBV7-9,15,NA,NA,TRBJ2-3,CASSLSRGTTDTQYF,TGTGCCAGCAGCTTAAGTCGGGGAACCACAGATACGCAGTATTTT
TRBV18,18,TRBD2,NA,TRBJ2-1,CASSPQAGGPVTYNEQFF,TGTGCCAGCTCACCACAAGCGGGAGGGCCGGTAACTTACAATGAGCAGTTCTTC
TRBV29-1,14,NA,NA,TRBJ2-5,CSVAGGGGLETQYF,TGCAGCGTTGCGGGAGGGGGCGGTTTAGAGACCCAGTACTTC
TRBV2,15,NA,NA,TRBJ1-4,CASSEAGLGGEKLFF,TGTGCCAGCAGTGAAGCTGGGCTGGGGGGTGAAAAACTGTTTTTT
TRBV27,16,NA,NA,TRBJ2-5,CASSSQPRGDQETQYF,TGTGCCAGCAGTTCCCAACCGCGGGGCGACCAAGAGACCCAGTACTTC
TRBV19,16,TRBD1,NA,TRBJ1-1,CASSMGWTGLGTEAFF,TGTGCCAGTAGTATGGGGTGGACAGGCTTGGGCACTGAAGCTTTCTTT
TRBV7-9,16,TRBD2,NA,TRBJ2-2,CASSPGLAGATGELFF,TGTGCCAGCAGCCCCGGACTAGCGGGAGCCACCGGGGAGCTGTTTTTT
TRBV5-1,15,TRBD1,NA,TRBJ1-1,CASSPMTGGITEAFF,TGCGCCAGCAGCCCGATGACAGGGGGCATCACTGAAGCTTTCTTT
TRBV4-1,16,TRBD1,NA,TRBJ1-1,CASSFRQGASGTEAFF,TGCGCCAGCAGCTTCCGACAGGGGGCTAGTGGCACTGAAGCTTTCTTT
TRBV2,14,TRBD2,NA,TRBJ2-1,CASSEALAGDEQFF,TGTGCCAGCAGTGAGGCGTTAGCGGGAGATGAGCAGTTCTTC
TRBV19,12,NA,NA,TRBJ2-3,CASSTTTDTQYF,TGTGCCAGTAGTACTACCACAGATACGCAGTATTTT